The 32 T cell receptor beta chains listed next were all sequenced from one sample in a study of cytomegalovirus exposure and HLA in healthy donors. The PCR had 60 Vbeta and 13 Jbeta primers. Profiling relied on immunoSEQ multiplex PCR, and the TCRdb table lists in-frame clones only, not all of them. The sample lists roughly 100,000 clones; more than 65% were seen once. Input material: PBMCs. The receptors originated from a man in his thirties or forties in good health and CMV-seronegative.

This clone was seen more than once but under ten times. The chain links TRBV7-3 to TRBJ1-1, with D perhaps TRBD1 (5 bases). The CDR3 has 15 amino acids. Trimming stripped 5 bases from V and 0 bases from J, with 13 bases between. Germline values: CDR1 SGHTA, CDR2 FQGTGA. The CDR3 DNA reads as TGTGCCAGCAGCCTAGCGACAGTTTTGAACACTGAAGCTTTCTTT. The encoded protein is CASSLATVLNTEAFF.

The chain joins TRBV20-1 to TRBJ2-5; possible D gene TRBD1, 6 bases. The germline gives CDR1 DFQATT, CDR2 SNEGSKA (reference sequence). This CDR3 contains 11 residues. V gave up 7 bases and J gave up 7 bases, with 13 bases separating them. The DNA of the CDR3 is TGCAGTGTAAACAGGGACGGGACCCAGTACTTC. Translated: CSVNRDGTQYF.

This clone was observed a handful of times. The CDR3 DNA sequence: TGTGCCAGCAAGTCCGGGACAGAGAACACCGGGGAGCTGTTTTTT. Translation: CASKSGTENTGELFF. The rearrangement uses TRBV2 and TRBJ2-2, with 7 positions matching TRBD1. Per the germline V gene, CDR1 is SNHLY and CDR2 is FYNNEI. The CDR3 is 15 residues long. V dropped 7 bases and J dropped 1; count of bases not matched to a gene: 6.

CDR3 amino acids: CASSSPPGTSGTLGTGELFF. CDR3 coding DNA: TGTGCCAGCAGCTCCCCCCCCGGGACTAGCGGGACTTTGGGCACCGGGGAGCTGTTTTTT. The chain has TRBV5-5 and TRBJ2-2, with 13 nucleotides matching TRBD2. The trim removed 3 bases at V and 4 bases at J, leaving 15 bases unmatched. Germline CDR1 SGHKS, CDR2 YYEKEE (reference sequence). The CDR3 runs 20 residues.

The chain has TRBV25-1 and TRBJ2-6; the match to TRBD1 covers 7 bases. This CDR3 has 14 amino acids. V dropped 7 bases and J dropped 4; count of bases not matched to a gene: 4. Per germline, CDR1 MGHDK and CDR2 SYGVNS. The CDR3 DNA follows: TGTGCCAGCACTCCGGGACAGGGGGCCAACGTCCTGACTTTC. Residues: CASTPGQGANVLTF.

This clone was detected a few times. CDR3 bases: TGTGCCAGCAGTTACTCGGAGGGCTACGTAGATGAAAAACTGTTTTTT. Protein: CASSYSEGYVDEKLFF. The rearrangement joins TRBV6-5 to TRBJ1-4; no definite D call. The V gene's germline CDR1 is MNHEY and CDR2 SVGAGI. The CDR3 loop spans 16 amino acids. The V and J ends lost 0 bases and 6 bases respectively, with 14 bases between them.

V usage is TRBV5-5 and J usage is TRBJ2-7; 8 nucleotides agree with TRBD2. The CDR3 length is 16 residues. V was clipped by 3 bases and J by 1 base; unmatched bases: 9. Germline V gives CDR1 SGHKS, CDR2 YYEKEE (reference sequence). The CDR3: CASSSGRGGRSYEQYF. CDR3 bases: TGTGCCAGCAGCTCGGGTCGGGGGGGGCGGTCCTACGAGCAGTACTTC.

The J gene is TRBJ2-1, the V gene TRBV28; weak D call: TRBD2 (6 bases). Trimming took 2 bases from V and 12 from J, leaving 20 bases between them. The CDR3 consists of 15 residues. Germline V lookup: CDR1 MDHEN, CDR2 SYDVKM. CDR3 amino acids: CASSLGPGSGKAQFF. Written as DNA, the CDR3 is TGTGCCAGCAGTTTAGGACCAGGTAGCGGCAAGGCGCAGTTCTTC.

The J gene is TRBJ2-2, the V gene TRBV4-1, with TRBD1 matching over 8 bases. Trimming took 1 base from V and 6 from J; bases not matched to a gene: 7. CDR3 length: 16 amino acids. CDR1 and CDR2 from the germline V gene are MGHRA and YSYEKL. CDR3 sequence: CASSQVLGQGAGELFF. CDR3 DNA sequence: TGCGCCAGCAGCCAAGTACTAGGACAGGGCGCCGGGGAGCTGTTTTTT.

The chain combines TRBV30 with TRBJ2-1; 7 bases are shared with TRBD2. The CDR3 spans 13 residues. V lost 4 bases and J lost 10; bases outside the gene matches: 10. Germline loops: CDR1 GTSNPN, CDR2 SVGIG (reference sequence). The CDR3 region has the DNA TGTGCCTGGAACCCGGGACTAAGGAGCGAGCAGTTCTTC. Its protein product is CAWNPGLRSEQFF.

This clone was picked up a small number of times. The CDR3: CASSEGRGQYKAFF. The CDR3 nucleotides read TGTGCCAGCAGTGAAGGCAGGGGGCAATACAAAGCTTTCTTT. The chain has TRBV2 and TRBJ1-1; 8 bases are shared with TRBD1. The germline CDR1 and CDR2 sequences are SNHLY and FYNNEI. This CDR3 is 14 amino acids long. The V segment lost 1 base and the J segment 9 bases; nucleotides outside the gene matches: 7. Variable domain in full (rest from reference TRBV2 and TRBJ1-1): EPEVTQTPSHQVTQMGQEVILRCVPISNHLYFYWYRQILGQKVEFLVSFYNNEISEKSEIFDDQFSVERPDGSNFTLKIRSTKLEDSAMYFCASSEGRGQYKAFFGQGTRLTVV.

The genes are TRBV5-1 and TRBJ2-3, with TRBD1 identical over 7 bases. V was pared by 1 base and J by 0 bases, with 8 bases of the junction left unmatched. CDR3 length: 17 residues. In germline, CDR1 is SGHRS, CDR2 YFSETQ. The CDR3 is CASSLRWTGKSTDTQYF. Written as DNA, the CDR3 is TGCGCCAGCAGCTTGCGTTGGACAGGCAAAAGCACAGATACGCAGTATTTT.

The V call is TRBV7-2, the J call TRBJ2-7; TRBD2 aligns across 8 bases. Germline V lookup: CDR1 SGHTA, CDR2 FQGNSA. CDR3 length: 14 residues. Losses at the gene ends were 7 bases for V and 4 bases for J; bases not matched to a gene: 9. CDR3 in DNA: TGTGCCAGCACCATCTTGGGCGGGAGGTACGAGCAGTACTTC. It codes for CASTILGGRYEQYF.

The chain carries TRBV7-9 and TRBJ2-3; 9 positions agree with TRBD2. The trim removed 5 bases at V and 3 bases at J, leaving 6 bases unmatched. Looked up from germline, CDR1 is SEHNR and CDR2 is FQNEAQ (reference sequence). CDR3 length: 15 residues. The CDR3: CASSPNSGGTDTQYF. DNA of the CDR3: TGTGCCAGCAGCCCTAATAGCGGGGGAACAGATACGCAGTATTTT.

This rearrangement joins TRBV11-3 to TRBJ2-5; no clear D. The V gene's germline CDR1 is SGHNT and CDR2 YENEEA. The length of the CDR3 is 11 residues. V lost 1 base, J lost 12 bases, and 9 bases lay in between. This CDR3 is CASSLGPMEYF. CDR3 nucleotides: TGTGCCAGCAGCTTAGGCCCTATGGAGTACTTC.

On this clone: The junction does not match germline at one end; this may be a read error. The V and J genes are TRBV7-8 and TRBJ2-6, with 7 bases lining up with TRBD1. The CDR3 runs to 18 residues. In germline, CDR1 is SGHVS, CDR2 FQNEAQ. The CDR3 protein is CASSTWTGSFSGANGLTF. Written as DNA, the CDR3 is TGTGCCAGCAGCACGTGGACAGGCAGCTTCTCTGGGGCCAACGGCCTGACTTTC.

This rearrangement joins TRBV11-2 to TRBJ1-1; no reliable D call. The CDR3 runs 13 residues. The V and J ends lost 4 bases and 5 bases respectively, with 11 bases between them. Germline V gene sequence: CDR1 SGHAT, CDR2 FQNNGV. In DNA, the CDR3 is TGTGCCAGCAGCTCCACAAGAGGGACTGAAGCTTTCTTT. Translated, it gives CASSSTRGTEAFF.

This clone occurred a few times. The rearrangement links TRBV6-5 to TRBJ2-6; perhaps TRBD1 as D (5 bases). Germline assignment: CDR1 MNHEY and CDR2 SVGAGI. The CDR3 covers 14 residues. The V and J ends lost 8 bases and 5 bases respectively, with 13 bases between them. CDR3 DNA: TGTGCCAGCTCGAAGGGGATCCGGGCCAACGTCCTGACTTTC. Residues: CASSKGIRANVLTF.

The chain carries TRBV6-5 and TRBJ1-4; D remains unclear. Per germline, CDR1 MNHEY and CDR2 SVGAGI. V was clipped by 0 bases and J by 0 bases, with 8 bases between them. The CDR3 has 16 residues. CDR3 coding DNA: TGTGCCAGCAGTTACTCGTCCCGGGCAACTAATGAAAAACTGTTTTTT. This gives the protein CASSYSSRATNEKLFF.

The chain joins TRBV7-9 to TRBJ2-5; D perhaps matches TRBD1 (6 bases). Germline CDR1 reads SEHNR; CDR2 reads FQNEAQ (reference sequence). V was clipped by 3 bases and J by 2 bases, with 13 bases between them. There are 15 residues in the CDR3. The CDR3 protein is CASSLTGERQETQYF. The DNA of the CDR3 is TGTGCCAGCAGCTTGACAGGCGAAAGGCAAGAGACCCAGTACTTC.

The sample holds one count of this clone. This chain joins TRBV4-1 and TRBJ2-3; TRBD2 might be the D (6 bases). The CDR3 totals 22 residues. Trimming stripped 0 bases from V and 3 bases from J, with 31 bases between. CDR1 is MGHRA and CDR2 is YSYEKL in the germline V gene. The CDR3 sequence is CASSQDGPVSGHLTRRTDTQYF. CDR3 in DNA: TGCGCCAGCAGCCAAGATGGCCCCGTAAGCGGGCATTTAACGAGGCGGACAGATACGCAGTATTTT.

This clone has just one count. The chain combines TRBV6-5 with TRBJ1-5, with 9 bases that match TRBD1. CDR1 MNHEY and CDR2 SVGAGI come from the germline V gene. The ends lost 6 bases at V and 6 bases at J; junction bases unmatched: 6. The CDR3 is made up of 14 amino acids. As DNA, the CDR3 is TGTGCCAGCAGACAGGGGGCAAGGGCTCAGCCCCAGCATTTT. This codes for CASRQGARAQPQHF.

The chain links TRBV9 to TRBJ2-1; 14 bases map to TRBD2. J lost 5 bases, V lost 3 bases, and 1 base had no gene match. Germline V gives CDR1 SGDLS, CDR2 YYNGEE. CDR3 length: 15 amino acids. The CDR3: CASSEGLAGDNEQFF. DNA of the CDR3: TGTGCCAGCAGCGAGGGACTAGCGGGAGACAATGAGCAGTTCTTC.

The chain carries TRBV2 and TRBJ1-2; 8 bases are shared with TRBD1. Germline V lookup: CDR1 SNHLY, CDR2 FYNNEI. The CDR3 has 17 residues. V gave up 5 bases and J gave up 8 bases; unmatched junction bases: 19. CDR3 in DNA: TGTGCCAGCAGTTCGCCGGACAGGGCTACGGGACGAGGCGGCTACACCTTC. Its translation: CASSSPDRATGRGGYTF.

This clone was recorded once. The rearrangement links TRBV19 to TRBJ1-4; the match to TRBD1 covers 8 bases. This CDR3 region has 15 residues. Germline V CDR1 and CDR2: LNHDA, SQIVND (reference sequence). V gave up 4 bases and J gave up 3 bases; unmatched junction bases: 4. CDR3 amino acids: CASSKGTGPNEKLFF. The CDR3 region has the DNA TGTGCCAGTAGTAAGGGGACAGGCCCTAATGAAAAACTGTTTTTT.

In this sample, this clone turned up once. This chain links TRBV5-1 with TRBJ1-5; 11 bases align to TRBD1. The V segment lost 7 bases and the J segment 5 bases; nucleotides outside the gene matches: 8. CDR3 size: 15 residues. Germline V gives CDR1 SGHRS, CDR2 YFSETQ. CDR3 DNA: TGCGCCAGCTCACCCGGGACAGGGGGAGATCAGCCCCAGCATTTT. Amino acid sequence: CASSPGTGGDQPQHF.

The chain recombines TRBV28 with TRBJ1-2, with 7 nucleotides matching TRBD1. The CDR3 consists of 15 residues. With 5 bases clipped from V and 4 bases from J, the junction kept 10 bases outside the gene matches. Germline V gene lookup returns CDR1 MDHEN and CDR2 SYDVKM. The CDR3 sequence: CASSTNRQGRYGYTF. CDR3 DNA sequence: TGTGCCAGCAGTACAAACCGACAGGGCCGCTATGGCTACACCTTC.

The chain has TRBV5-1 and TRBJ1-5, with TRBD1 matching 9 bases. The CDR3 has 14 residues. Germline-derived CDR1 and CDR2 are SGHRS and YFSETQ. V shed 4 bases, J shed 4 bases, and the junction held 3 bases outside the gene matches. In DNA form, the CDR3 reads TGCGCCAGCAGCACGGGGACAGGGAATCAGCCCCAGCATTTT. Amino acids: CASSTGTGNQPQHF.

This clone was recorded a few times. As DNA, the CDR3 is TGCGCCAGCAGCCATGGGACAGGGATGGCCACTGAAGCTTTCTTT. This codes for CASSHGTGMATEAFF. This chain links TRBV4-3 with TRBJ1-1; 9 bases match TRBD1. After removal of 3 bases from V and 4 bases from J, the junction contained 6 bases not matched to a gene. This CDR3 is 15 amino acids long. Germline V CDR1 and CDR2: LGHNA, YSLEER.

This chain links TRBV28 with TRBJ2-1; possibly TRBD2 for D (6 bases). The CDR3 loop spans 13 amino acids. From germline, CDR1 is MDHEN and CDR2 SYDVKM. The ends were cut back, 8 bases at V and 5 bases at J, with 13 bases in the middle. In DNA, the CDR3 is TGTGCCAGCTTGCCGGGGAGGCACAATGAGCAGTTCTTC. It specifies CASLPGRHNEQFF.

The chain joins TRBV2 to TRBJ2-2; 7 bases are shared with TRBD1. V dropped 7 bases and J dropped 0; count of bases not matched to a gene: 2. Germline V gene data show CDR1 as SNHLY and CDR2 as FYNNEI. This CDR3 contains 14 residues. In DNA, the CDR3 is TGTGCCAGCACGGGACAGTCGAACACCGGGGAGCTGTTTTTT. Translating it yields CASTGQSNTGELFF.

V usage is TRBV28 and J usage is TRBJ2-1; 8 bases match TRBD2. V gave up 5 bases and J gave up 8 bases; unmatched junction bases: 14. Germline CDR1 and CDR2: MDHEN and SYDVKM. The length of the CDR3 is 16 residues. The CDR3 protein is CASSPHSGTQFDEQFF. As DNA, the CDR3 is TGTGCCAGCAGTCCACATAGCGGGACGCAGTTCGATGAGCAGTTCTTC.